The 20 T cell receptor beta chains given below trace back to one sample, sequenced in a study of T cell responses to AZD1222 COVID-19 vaccine. This table comes from immunoSEQ multiplex PCR, and its TCRdb copy is limited to in-frame clones, with some not included. The top ten hold about 16% of the sample, which has under 25,000 clones, less than 90% seen once. Specimen: peripheral blood, collected 28 days after the second AZD1222 dose. The origin of the receptors is an adult who received the AZD1222 COVID-19 vaccine.

The J gene is TRBJ1-2, the V gene TRBV6-6; TRBD1 matches at 8 bases. Germline CDR1 MNHNY, CDR2 SVGAGI (reference sequence). This CDR3 is 16 amino acids long. V was clipped by 8 bases and J by 6 bases; unmatched bases: 17. CDR3 DNA: TGTGCCAGCCGTACGACGGGACAGGTGGGAAGGGATGGCTACACCTTC. It yields the protein CASRTTGQVGRDGYTF.

This sequence joins TRBV5-1 and TRBJ2-7, with TRBD2 identical over 12 bases. J gave up 1 base and V 0 bases, and 2 bases lay outside the gene matches. The CDR3 spans 16 residues. Germline values: CDR1 SGHRS, CDR2 YFSETQ. The CDR3 sequence is CASSLDGLAGSYEQYF. For the CDR3, the DNA is TGCGCCAGCAGCTTGGACGGACTAGCGGGATCCTACGAGCAGTACTTC. Full variable domain (missing parts from reference TRBV5-1 and TRBJ2-7): KAGVTQTPRYLIKTRGQQVTLSCSPISGHRSVSWYQQTPGQGLQFLFEYFSETQRNKGNFPGRFSGRQFSNSRSEMNVSTLELGDSALYLCASSLDGLAGSYEQYFGPGTRLTVT.

The gene calls are TRBV5-1 and TRBJ2-1, with 9 bases that match TRBD2. Trimming removed 0 bases from V and 14 bases from J; junction bases left unmatched: 9. From germline, CDR1 is SGHRS and CDR2 YFSETQ. This CDR3 is built from 14 residues. CDR3 coding DNA: TGCGCCAGCAGCTTGGATGCGGCGGGAGGGTTTAAGTTCTTC. It codes for CASSLDAAGGFKFF.

The chain joins TRBV11-2 to TRBJ2-2; D call uncertain. This CDR3 is built from 15 residues. Germline-derived CDR1 and CDR2 are SGHAT and FQNNGV. Trimming pared 5 bases from V and 1 base from J, leaving 11 bases between. The CDR3 region has the DNA TGTGCCAGCAGCCCCAATGGAATGAACACCGGGGAGCTGTTTTTT. It is translated as CASSPNGMNTGELFF.

This chain connects TRBV27 to TRBJ2-1; perhaps TRBD1 as D (6 bases). CDR1 and CDR2 from the germline V gene are MNHEY and SMNVEV (reference sequence). The CDR3 loop spans 16 amino acids. Trimming removed 6 bases at V and 8 bases at J, with 23 bases between. CDR3 sequence reads: CASRRTGRGPLDEQFF. The DNA of the CDR3 is TGTGCCAGCAGACGAACCGGCAGGGGACCCTTGGATGAGCAGTTCTTC.

This clone was picked up a small number of times. This chain connects TRBV7-2 to TRBJ2-1; TRBD2 matches at 10 bases. Trimming took 5 bases from V and 8 from J; bases not matched to a gene: 9. This CDR3 is built from 15 residues. Germline V CDR1 and CDR2: SGHTA, FQGNSA. The DNA for the CDR3 is TGTGCCAGCAGCCTGGGGACTAGCGCGGTGTATGAGCAGTTCTTC. Translation: CASSLGTSAVYEQFF.

The V and J genes are TRBV5-1 and TRBJ2-7; 8 bases line up with TRBD1. V lost 1 base, J lost 2 bases, and 5 bases stayed unmatched. The CDR3 totals 15 residues. The germline CDR1 and CDR2 sequences are SGHRS and YFSETQ. The CDR3 sequence is CASSLYRTGTYEQYF. The CDR3 DNA sequence: TGCGCCAGCAGCTTGTATCGGACAGGGACCTACGAGCAGTACTTC.

The gene calls are TRBV12-3 or TRBV12-4 and TRBJ1-4, with D maybe TRBD1 (5 bases). Between the trimmed V and J ends, which lost 7 bases and 6 bases, there was a span of 9 bases. The CDR3 extends over 12 amino acids. In DNA, the CDR3 is TGTGCCAGCACCCGAGGGGATGAAAAACTGTTTTTT. Translation: CASTRGDEKLFF.

V gene TRBV5-1 combines with J gene TRBJ2-2, with 9 bases identical to TRBD2. Losses at the gene ends were 1 base for V and 6 bases for J; bases not matched to a gene: 7. The CDR3 covers 16 residues. Germline loops: CDR1 SGHRS, CDR2 YFSETQ. DNA for the CDR3: TGCGCCAGCAGCTTGTATGGCGGGAGGGCCGCCGGGGAGCTGTTTTTT. This gives the protein CASSLYGGRAAGELFF.

The chain joins TRBV6-1 to TRBJ2-5, with D possibly matching TRBD1 (6 bases). This CDR3 region has 16 residues. Trimming removed 3 bases at V and 4 bases at J, with 18 bases between. Germline loops: CDR1 MNHNS, CDR2 SASEGT. The CDR3 region is CASSDRTVRGGETQYF. The CDR3 DNA sequence: TGTGCCAGCAGTGACAGGACAGTCCGGGGTGGAGAGACCCAGTACTTC.

The rearrangement uses TRBV7-2 and TRBJ1-5; TRBD1 is a possible D gene (5 bases). The CDR3 length is 15 residues. Trimming took 1 base from V and 3 from J, leaving 10 bases between them. Germline V gives CDR1 SGHTA, CDR2 FQGNSA. CDR3 amino acids: CASSLGIQANQPQHF. The CDR3 DNA sequence: TGTGCCAGCAGCTTAGGGATACAGGCCAATCAGCCCCAGCATTTT. Drawing the rest from reference TRBV7-2 and TRBJ1-5, the complete variable domain is GAGVSQSPSNKVTEKGKDVELRCDPISGHTALYWYRQSLGQGLEFLIYFQGNSAPDKSGLPSDRFSAERTGGSVSTLTIQRTQQEDSAVYLCASSLGIQANQPQHFGDGTRLSIL.

The chain uses TRBV21-1 and TRBJ2-5; the D call TRBD2 from the table was never checked on the DNA. TRBV21-1 is a recognized pseudogene. The CDR3 loop spans 16 amino acids. CDR3 in DNA: TGTGCCAGCAGCAAAGGTTCTATAGCGGGAGAAGAGACCCAGTACTTC. Its protein is CASSKGSIAGEETQYF.

The chain uses TRBV7-6 and TRBJ2-5, with 14 bases aligning to TRBD2. Trimming took 0 bases from V and 4 from J; bases not matched to a gene: 1. CDR3 length equals 16 residues. The germline gives CDR1 SGHVS, CDR2 FNYEAQ. This CDR3 is CASSLAGLAGVETQYF. The CDR3 DNA reads TGTGCCAGCAGCTTAGCGGGACTAGCGGGAGTAGAGACCCAGTACTTC.

The rearrangement links TRBV7-2 to TRBJ1-1, with a weak D call TRBD1 (5 bases). CDR3 length equals 14 residues. The V end lost 0 bases, the J end lost 3 bases, and 8 bases lay between the germline ends. Germline CDR1 is SGHTA and CDR2 is FQGNSA. CDR3 nucleotides: TGTGCCAGCAGCTTAGCGTCCAGGGACACTGAAGCTTTCTTT. This sequence encodes CASSLASRDTEAFF.

This clone came up once. This sequence joins TRBV7-6 and TRBJ1-1, with D possibly being TRBD1 (6 bases). The CDR3 runs to 15 residues. From germline, CDR1 is SGHVS and CDR2 FNYEAQ. Trimming removed 0 bases at V and 1 base at J, with 9 bases between. The CDR3 here is CASSLAYRANTEAFF. CDR3 sequence (DNA): TGTGCCAGCAGCTTAGCTTACAGGGCGAACACTGAAGCTTTCTTT.

The chain links TRBV5-1 to TRBJ1-3; D is unclear. The CDR3 contains 15 residues. V lost 2 bases and J lost 4, with 13 bases in between. Germline CDR1 SGHRS, CDR2 YFSETQ. This CDR3 is CASSLGSEAGNTIYF. CDR3 sequence (DNA): TGCGCCAGCAGCTTAGGAAGCGAGGCGGGAAACACCATATATTTT.

The chain recombines TRBV4-2 with TRBJ2-1; D unresolved. V lost 1 base and J 0 bases, leaving 7 bases between the germline ends. Germline assignment: CDR1 LGHNA and CDR2 YNFKEQ. The CDR3 runs 15 residues. The CDR3 sequence is CASSQGLSSYNEQFF. The CDR3 coding sequence is TGTGCCAGCAGCCAAGGATTAAGCTCCTACAATGAGCAGTTCTTC.

The chain is built from TRBV3-1 (or the pseudogene TRBV3-2) and TRBJ2-1, with 9 bases identical to TRBD1. CDR1 is LGHDT and CDR2 is YNNKEL in the germline V gene (reference sequence). The CDR3 has 18 residues. The V segment lost 4 bases and the J segment 5 bases; nucleotides outside the gene matches: 15. CDR3 loop: CASSRVNPGQGRNNEQFF. The CDR3 coding sequence is TGTGCCAGCAGCCGCGTTAATCCGGGACAGGGTAGAAACAATGAGCAGTTCTTC.

The chain employs TRBV13 and TRBJ2-5; possibly TRBD1 for D (6 bases). The V end was cut by 5 bases, the J end by 2 bases, with 12 bases between. CDR3 length equals 14 residues. The germline V gene encodes CDR1 PRHDT and CDR2 FYEKMQ (reference sequence). The CDR3 DNA follows: TGTGCCAGCAGCGCCGGGACAAGACAAGAGACCCAGTACTTC. Amino acid sequence: CASSAGTRQETQYF.

This clone was seen only once. The chain uses TRBV18 and TRBJ2-2, with TRBD1 matching over 9 bases. The ends lost 0 bases at V and 7 bases at J; junction bases unmatched: 9. This CDR3 spans 17 amino acids. Germline CDR1 and CDR2: KGHSH and LQKENI. CDR3 in amino acids: CASSPPKGTGILGELFF. The CDR3 coding sequence is TGTGCCAGCTCACCACCAAAAGGGACAGGGATTCTCGGGGAGCTGTTTTTT. Combining the CDR3 with reference TRBV18 and TRBJ2-2 gives the whole variable domain NAGVMQNPRHLVRRRGQEARLRCSPMKGHSHVYWYRQLPEEGLKFMVYLQKENIIDESGMPKERFSAEFPKEGPSILRIQQVVRGDSAAYFCASSPPKGTGILGELFFGEGSRLTVL.